The present TCR beta chain was sequenced within a study of cytomegalovirus exposure and HLA in healthy donors. Germline assignment: CDR1 SGHTA and CDR2 FQGNSA. Between the trimmed V and J ends, which lost 3 bases and 0 bases, there was a span of 9 bases. The CDR3 has 15 amino acids. The PCR made use of 60 Vbeta and 13 Jbeta primers. Method: immunoSEQ multiplex PCR; TCRdb's copy keeps in-frame clones and lacks some. The sample records about 110,000 clones, 82% being singletons. The source is a man between 25 and 39 years old in good health and CMV-seropositive. The chain uses TRBV7-2 and TRBJ1-3; D is possibly TRBD1 (6 bases). The sample comprised PBMCs. The CDR3: CASSFGGASGNTIYF. In nucleotides, the CDR3 is TGTGCCAGCAGCTTCGGGGGGGCCTCTGGAAACACCATATATTTT.